Listed below are T cell receptor beta chains from one sample, sequenced in a study of OX40 agonist ivuxolimab in advanced cancers. Using immunoSEQ multiplex PCR, the repertoire was profiled, and TCRdb retains in-frame clones only, with some absent. The sample has some 90,000 clones, around 90% seen once; the top ten hold approximately 0.81%. The sequencing used CD4+ or CD8+ T cells sorted from blood, collected in a trial of the OX40 agonist ivuxolimab. These TCRs come from an adult with an advanced solid tumor such as melanoma, head and neck, liver or kidney cancer. The CDR3 runs from the conserved cysteine through the conserved F or W. Fields, in order: clone size, J gene, D gene, V gene, CDR3 DNA, CDR3 protein. D genes are given only for firm matches. Clone size is given for some rows only: seen once, a few or many times, or a class if the clone is expanded.

size: -; J: TRBJ2-7; D: TRBD2; V: TRBV5-1; DNA: TGCGCCAGCAGCTTGGACGGGACTAGCCCCGACGAGCAGTACTTC; CDR3: CASSLDGTSPDEQYF
size: -; J: TRBJ2-1; D: -; V: TRBV6-5; DNA: TGTGCCAGCAGTTACAAACAGGCCTACAATGAGCAGTTCTTC; CDR3: CASSYKQAYNEQFF
size: -; J: TRBJ2-1; D: -; V: TRBV18; DNA: TGTGCCAGCTCACCAATTGGAAATGAGCAGTTCTTC; CDR3: CASSPIGNEQFF
size: -; J: TRBJ2-1; D: TRBD1; V: TRBV7-6; DNA: TGTGCCAGCAGCCTTGGACAGGGACAATACAATGAGCAGTTCTTC; CDR3: CASSLGQGQYNEQFF
size: few; J: TRBJ1-2; D: -; V: TRBV28; DNA: TGTGCCAGCAGTTTCTCCGGGACACCCTCTGGCTACACCTTC; CDR3: CASSFSGTPSGYTF
size: -; J: TRBJ2-7; D: TRBD1; V: TRBV6-5; DNA: TGTGCCAGCAGTTACTCTGGGACAGCATACGAGCAGTACTTC; CDR3: CASSYSGTAYEQYF
size: -; J: TRBJ1-2; D: -; V: TRBV29-1; DNA: TGCAGCGTTGAGTCACGGACCTATGGCTACACCTTC; CDR3: CSVESRTYGYTF
size: -; J: TRBJ1-2; D: -; V: TRBV6-6; DNA: TGTGCCAGCAGTTACGGGGTCGTCAGGGACAACTATGGCTACACCTTC; CDR3: CASSYGVVRDNYGYTF
size: -; J: TRBJ2-1; D: -; V: TRBV18; DNA: TGTGCCAGCTCCCGGGACAGCCCCGCGGGGGAGCAGTTCTTC; CDR3: CASSRDSPAGEQFF
size: -; J: TRBJ1-5; D: -; V: TRBV30; DNA: TGTGCCTGGAGGGACCGGGACAATCAGCCCCAGCATTTT; CDR3: CAWRDRDNQPQHF
size: -; J: TRBJ1-2; D: -; V: TRBV15; DNA: TGTGCCACCAGCAGAGATAGCAGACTCTATGGCTACACCTTC; CDR3: CATSRDSRLYGYTF
size: once; J: TRBJ1-5; D: -; V: TRBV7-2; DNA: TGTGCCAGCAGCTTAGACTGGGGAACTGGGCAGCCCCAGCATTTT; CDR3: CASSLDWGTGQPQHF
size: -; J: TRBJ2-7; D: TRBD2; V: TRBV18; DNA: TGTGCCAGCTCACCACCTCTAGCGGGGGCCTACGAGCAGTACTTC; CDR3: CASSPPLAGAYEQYF
size: -; J: TRBJ2-7; D: TRBD2; V: TRBV30; DNA: TGTGCCTGGGGGACTAGCGGGAGTTTTTACTTC; CDR3: CAWGTSGSFYF
size: -; J: TRBJ2-1; D: TRBD2; V: TRBV9; DNA: TGTGCCAGCAGCGTAGGAGACCCTAGCGGGAGGGATGAGCAGTTCTTC; CDR3: CASSVGDPSGRDEQFF
size: -; J: TRBJ2-7; D: -; V: TRBV19; DNA: TGTGCCAGTAGTATGGCTCGGGATACGTACGAGCAGTACTTC; CDR3: CASSMARDTYEQYF
size: -; J: TRBJ1-3; D: TRBD1; V: TRBV19; DNA: TGTGCCAGCGGATTAGGGGGCTACGGAAACACCATATATTTT; CDR3: CASGLGGYGNTIYF
size: -; J: TRBJ2-2; D: TRBD2; V: TRBV11-1; DNA: TGTGCCAGCACCCGCTTTCGAGCGGGAACGACCGGGGAGCTGTTTTTT; CDR3: CASTRFRAGTTGELFF
size: -; J: TRBJ1-5; D: -; V: TRBV6-5; DNA: TGTGCCAGCAGTTACTCAGGGGGCAATCAGCCCCAGCATTTT; CDR3: CASSYSGGNQPQHF
size: -; J: TRBJ1-2; D: TRBD1; V: TRBV6-1; DNA: TGTGCCAGCAGGACTCGGACAGGGAACTATGGCTACACCTTC; CDR3: CASRTRTGNYGYTF
size: -; J: TRBJ1-1; D: -; V: TRBV7-3; DNA: TGTGCCAGCAGCTTAGGGGGCGAAACTGAAGCTTTCTTT; CDR3: CASSLGGETEAFF
size: -; J: TRBJ1-2; D: -; V: TRBV29-1; DNA: TGCAGCGTTGGAGACAGATCTAACTATGGCTACACCTTC; CDR3: CSVGDRSNYGYTF
size: -; J: TRBJ2-7; D: -; V: TRBV9; DNA: TGTGCCAGCAGCGCTTCCGGGCGAAGTCCGTCCGAGCAGTACTTC; CDR3: CASSASGRSPSEQYF
size: -; J: TRBJ2-7; D: TRBD1; V: TRBV7-8; DNA: TGTGCCAGCAGCTTAGGTCTCGGGACAGGGGAATACGAGCAGTACTTC; CDR3: CASSLGLGTGEYEQYF
size: -; J: TRBJ1-3; D: -; V: TRBV5-8; DNA: TGTGCCAGCAGCTTGGGTAGTTCCGTAGGAAACACCATATATTTT; CDR3: CASSLGSSVGNTIYF
size: -; J: TRBJ1-2; D: -; V: TRBV7-9; DNA: TGTGCCAGCAGCTTAGCGTTTTTCGGCTACACCTTC; CDR3: CASSLAFFGYTF
size: -; J: TRBJ1-3; D: -; V: TRBV6-6; DNA: TGTGCCAGCAGTTACGCGGGGGCGAACACCATATATTTT; CDR3: CASSYAGANTIYF
size: -; J: TRBJ2-5; D: TRBD2; V: TRBV7-9; DNA: TGTGCCAGCAGCTCAGGACTAGCGGGAGTAAGGACCCAGTACTTC; CDR3: CASSSGLAGVRTQYF
size: -; J: TRBJ2-5; D: TRBD1; V: TRBV7-2; DNA: TGTGCCAGCAGCCGAAGGTCACAGGGGGTGGAGACCCAGTACTTC; CDR3: CASSRRSQGVETQYF
size: -; J: TRBJ2-7; D: TRBD2; V: TRBV7-2; DNA: TGTGCCAGCAGCTCCTCCGGGACTAGCGTCTACGAGCAGTACTTC; CDR3: CASSSSGTSVYEQYF
size: -; J: TRBJ2-7; D: TRBD2; V: TRBV6-6; DNA: TGTGCCAGCAGACCGGGACTACGTTACGAGCAGTACTTC; CDR3: CASRPGLRYEQYF
size: -; J: TRBJ2-1; D: TRBD2; V: TRBV11-3; DNA: TGTGCCAGCAGCACCCGACTAGCGGGTAATGAGCAGTTCTTC; CDR3: CASSTRLAGNEQFF
size: -; J: TRBJ1-1; D: -; V: TRBV5-1; DNA: TGCGCCAGCAGCTTCTCTGTGGGACGTCAGAACACTGAAGCTTTCTTT; CDR3: CASSFSVGRQNTEAFF
size: few; J: TRBJ1-3; D: -; V: TRBV18; DNA: TGTGCCAGCTCACCATCGCGGGGAGGAAACACCATATATTTT; CDR3: CASSPSRGGNTIYF
size: -; J: TRBJ1-1; D: TRBD1; V: TRBV7-9; DNA: TGTGCCAGCAGCTTTAGCTTGTCCCGCTCGAGGGGGCAAAACACTGAAGCTTTCTTT; CDR3: CASSFSLSRSRGQNTEAFF
size: -; J: TRBJ2-5; D: TRBD2; V: TRBV5-4; DNA: TGTGCCAGCAGCTCAGGGGCTAGCGGGAGGACGGAGACCCAGTACTTC; CDR3: CASSSGASGRTETQYF
size: -; J: TRBJ2-1; D: TRBD2; V: TRBV19; DNA: TGTGCCAGTAGTATGGGCCTTAGCGGGAGTGCCCATGAGCAGTTCTTC; CDR3: CASSMGLSGSAHEQFF
size: -; J: TRBJ2-1; D: TRBD2; V: TRBV2; DNA: TGTGCCAGCAGCGCAGACTGGCCGGGACTAACGAACCAATACAATGAGCAGTTCTTC; CDR3: CASSADWPGLTNQYNEQFF
size: -; J: TRBJ1-3; D: TRBD1; V: TRBV7-2; DNA: TGTGCCAGCAGCTTAGAGTACCAGGGGGTCGGAAACACCATATATTTT; CDR3: CASSLEYQGVGNTIYF
size: -; J: TRBJ2-7; D: -; V: TRBV7-9; DNA: TGTGCCAGCAGCTCCCACGGACAGCCGGGTCTCAGCTCCTACGAGCAGTACTTC; CDR3: CASSSHGQPGLSSYEQYF
size: -; J: TRBJ2-7; D: -; V: TRBV21-1; DNA: TGTGCCAGCAGCAAAGCCGGGACTAGCGGGAGCTACGAGCAGTACTTC; CDR3: CASSKAGTSGSYEQYF